The subject of this entry is one T cell receptor beta chain. Its specificity is unknown. Assay: immunoSEQ multiplex PCR; the TCRdb copy retains only in-frame clones and omits some. The sample includes more than 150,000 clones, approximately 70% of them seen just once. The sample is drawn from a study of shared clonotypes between healthy human individuals. Study-wide results and limits: Non-shared clonotypes showed lower generation probabilities than clonotypes common to all four donors.

There are 15 residues in the CDR3. The germline gives CDR1 SGHTA, CDR2 FQGNSA. Trimming took 1 base from V and 4 from J; bases not matched to a gene: 5. Sequences were obtained from memory CD4+ T cells sorted from blood. The subset was: CD45RA-negative fraction. J is TRBJ2-7 and V is TRBV7-2, with 9 nucleotides matching TRBD1. The receptor's source is a man aged 30 to 45 in good health. CDR3 residues: CASSLGQGVEYEQYF. In nucleotides, the CDR3 is TGTGCCAGCAGCTTAGGACAGGGGGTAGAGTACGAGCAGTACTTC.